These 4 T cell receptor beta chains share one sample of origin, sequenced in a study of beta chain features in type 1 diabetes. Whole-study results and caveats: The study found moderately but significantly shorter TCRB CDR3s in all four CD4+ subsets of Type 1 diabetes patients.

Their specific antigens are unknown. The entirety of the isolated RNA underwent reverse transcription, so expressed TCRB transcripts were sequenced. TCRdb's table, derived via immunoSEQ multiplex PCR, lists solely in-frame clones and lacks some. This table holds under 350,000 clones, roughly an eighth found once. The sequencing sample was made of naive CD4+ T cells from blood. Receptor source: a man aged 25 to 45 with type 1 diabetes.

This CDR3 is CASSLVPRDEQFF. For the CDR3, the DNA is TGTGCCAGCAGCCTGGTTCCTCGCGATGAGCAGTTCTTC. The genes are TRBV7-9 and TRBJ2-1; no clear D gene. CDR1 and CDR2 from the germline V gene are SEHNR and FQNEAQ (reference sequence). The CDR3 spans 13 residues. V was clipped by 5 bases and J by 8 bases, with 13 bases between them.

This clone was picked up a small number of times. The chain has TRBV6-5 and TRBJ2-7, with D hard to call. Trimming removed 6 bases at V and 0 bases at J, with 15 bases between. CDR3 length: 15 residues. Germline V gene lookup returns CDR1 MNHEY and CDR2 SVGAGI. The CDR3 DNA is TGTGCCAGCAGACAACTCGCGGCGAGCTCCTACGAGCAGTACTTC. Translated, it gives CASRQLAASSYEQYF.

The chain combines TRBV25-1 with TRBJ2-7, with a possible D match to TRBD1 (8 bases). This CDR3 spans 14 amino acids. Germline lookup yields CDR1 MGHDK and CDR2 SYGVNS. V was pared by 7 bases and J by 5 bases, with 18 bases between. The CDR3 DNA sequence: TGTGCCAGCACCCCGGACAGGGAGGGCAACGAGCAGTACTTC. Translated: CASTPDREGNEQYF.

The chain has TRBV27 and TRBJ1-2, with 9 bases that match TRBD1. V shed 4 bases, J shed 8 bases, and the junction held 11 bases outside the gene matches. The V gene's germline CDR1 is MNHEY and CDR2 SMNVEV (reference sequence). This CDR3 region has 15 residues. The CDR3 loop reads CASSSSWTGAGGYTF. The CDR3 DNA is TGTGCCAGCAGTTCTTCTTGGACAGGGGCGGGGGGCTACACCTTC.